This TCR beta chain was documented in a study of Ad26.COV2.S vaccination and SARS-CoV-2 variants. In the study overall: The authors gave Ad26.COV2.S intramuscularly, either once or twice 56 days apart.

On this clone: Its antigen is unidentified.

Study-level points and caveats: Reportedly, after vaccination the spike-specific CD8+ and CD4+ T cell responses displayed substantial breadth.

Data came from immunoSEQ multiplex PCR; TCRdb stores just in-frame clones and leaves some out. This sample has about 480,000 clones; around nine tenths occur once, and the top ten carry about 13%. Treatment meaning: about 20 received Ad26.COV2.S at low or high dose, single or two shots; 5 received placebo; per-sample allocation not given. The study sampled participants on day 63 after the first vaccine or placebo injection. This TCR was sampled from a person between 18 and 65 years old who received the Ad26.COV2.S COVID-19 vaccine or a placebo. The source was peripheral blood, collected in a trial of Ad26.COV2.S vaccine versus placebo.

In DNA, the CDR3 is TGTGCCAGCAGTACCCCGGGATTAAAGAATTCACCCCTCCACTTT. Translating it yields CASSTPGLKNSPLHF. The genes are TRBV28 and TRBJ1-6, with no clear D. V shed 5 bases and J shed 7 bases, with 15 bases lying between them. Germline V lookup: CDR1 MDHEN, CDR2 SYDVKM. The CDR3 is 15 residues long.